Detailed here is one TCR beta chain. Its antigen is not identified. These data originate in a study of cytomegalovirus exposure and HLA in healthy donors. Study-level points and caveats: Three of the chains that were CMV-associated were confirmed in vitro to be specific for CMV antigens.

Germline CDR1 MNHEY, CDR2 SMNVEV (reference sequence). The CDR3 runs 20 residues. Trimming at V came to 8 bases and at J to 0 bases, leaving 18 bases not matched to a gene. Using immunoSEQ multiplex PCR, the repertoire was profiled, and TCRdb retains in-frame clones only, with some absent. Among 250,000 or so clones listed, roughly 89% were seen once. The origin of this receptor is a woman younger than 30 in good health and CMV-seronegative. The chain has TRBV27 and TRBJ2-2; TRBD2 matches at 10 bases. Sequences were obtained from PBMCs. CDR3 coding DNA: TGTGCCAGCGTGGGCTTAGCGGGGGGCCAGAATTACGCGAACACCGGGGAGCTGTTTTTT. Translating gives CASVGLAGGQNYANTGELFF.